A selection of T cell receptor beta chains follows, all from one sample in a study of TIL therapy for anti-PD-1-resistant metastatic lung cancer. Libraries were prepared by immunoSEQ multiplex PCR; TCRdb keeps only in-frame clonotypes and omits some of them. The sample carries about 95,000 clones, around 71% recorded once. This specimen consisted of tumor tissue, obtained at baseline. These receptors were collected from a person aged 30 to 80 with non-small cell lung cancer. Both conserved end residues are part of each CDR3. Each record gives: V gene, J gene, CDR3 protein.

TRBV11-2	TRBJ2-3	CASTPFASGPFTDTQYF
TRBV5-1	TRBJ2-1	CASSPGTSGGADEQFF
TRBV4-1	TRBJ2-2	CASSQDKVGVPTGELFF
TRBV30	TRBJ2-3	CAFLAGGTDTQYF
TRBV4-3	TRBJ2-5	CASSLDRGLETQYF
TRBV11-2	TRBJ2-7	CASSLGLYEQYF
TRBV18	TRBJ2-5	CASSHRKDYQETQYF
TRBV7-3	TRBJ2-7	CASSLGKGYEQYF
TRBV10-2	TRBJ1-6	CASSYQGYSSPLHF
TRBV7-2	TRBJ2-2	CASSLEFLSSGELFF
TRBV19	TRBJ2-4	CASSPRQGGGIQYF
TRBV11-2	TRBJ1-1	CASSLYGGADEAFF
TRBV28	TRBJ1-2	CASSSGQFHMGWTF
TRBV9	TRBJ2-1	CASSAYPGRYEQFF
TRBV7-9	TRBJ1-5	CASSPLTGGTAGNQPQHF
TRBV29-1	TRBJ2-3	CSVRGDYTDTQYF